This is a list of T cell receptor beta chains from one sample in a study of T-cell memory formation after mild COVID-19. One entry per CDR3 protein results from TCRdb running MiXCR on the 5' RACE reads. This table has some 290,000 distinct CDR3 sequences, around 15% appearing once. The sample taken for sequencing was PBMCs or a T cell subset sorted from them (not recorded which). These receptors were obtained from a man between 18 and 29 years old who had mild COVID-19 (a few samples of this study predate the infection). Cell type and time point are not known. The CDR3 runs from the conserved cysteine through the conserved F or W. The D gene is left open where the match is weak. Clone size appears in some rows only: once, few, many, or a class for an expanded clone.

TRBV7-2	TRBJ1-6	-	-	TGTGCCAGCAGCTTAGATGGTTCACCCCTCCACTTT	CASSLDGSPLHF
TRBV10-2	TRBJ2-4	-	-	TGCGCCAGCAGTGAGTCGCACAGAGGCAACATTCAGTACTTC	CASSESHRGNIQYF
TRBV23-1	TRBJ2-2	-	TRBD1	TGCGCCAGCAGTCGTCGACAGGGGTTGTCCGGGGAGCTGTTTTTT	CASSRRQGLSGELFF
TRBV5-1	TRBJ2-3	many	-	TGCGCCAGCAGCTTGCGACAGACAACAGATACGCAGTATTTT	CASSLRQTTDTQYF
TRBV3-1	TRBJ2-7	once	TRBD1	TGTGCCAGCACCGCAGGACAGGGTGAAGCCTACGAGCAGTACTTC	CASTAGQGEAYEQYF
TRBV12-3/TRBV12-4	TRBJ2-2	-	TRBD1	TGTGCCAGCAGCTCAACCGGGACAGGGGATTATGCCGGGGAGCTGTTTTTT	CASSSTGTGDYAGELFF
TRBV10-2	TRBJ2-3	-	-	TGCGCCAGCAGTGTCGTAAGGGGCACAGATACGCAGTATTTT	CASSVVRGTDTQYF
TRBV25-1	TRBJ1-4	few	TRBD1	TGTGCCAGCAGTGTCGGGACAGGGGGAATGTATGAAAAACTGTTTTTT	CASSVGTGGMYEKLFF
TRBV6-2/TRBV6-3	TRBJ1-2	-	-	TGTGCCAGCAGCACCGGGAGGGACCTTGGCTACACCTTC	CASSTGRDLGYTF
TRBV6-2/TRBV6-3	TRBJ2-6	few	-	TGTGCCAGCAGTCAGGGGGCCAACGTCCTGACTTTC	CASSQGANVLTF
TRBV11-2	TRBJ2-1	few	TRBD1	TGTGCCAGCAGCTTGGACAGGGCGCGGCAGTTCTTC	CASSLDRARQFF
TRBV5-1	TRBJ1-2	-	-	TGCGCCAGCAGCTTAACGACAGCGAATGGCTACACCTTC	CASSLTTANGYTF
TRBV20-1	TRBJ1-1	-	-	TGCAGTGCCTGGGGGCAGATGAACACTGAAGCTTTCTTT	CSAWGQMNTEAFF
TRBV3-1	TRBJ1-1	few	-	TGTGCCAGCAGCCACGGGGGAGCAGGGACTGAAGCTTTCTTT	CASSHGGAGTEAFF
TRBV7-9	TRBJ1-4	-	-	TGTGCCAGCAGCTTCGAGGAAAATGAAAAACTGTTTTTT	CASSFEENEKLFF
TRBV30	TRBJ2-5	-	-	TGTGCCTGGAGTGGGGACCAAGAGACCCAGTACTTC	CAWSGDQETQYF
TRBV27	TRBJ2-5	-	-	TGTGCCAGCAGTTTATGGGGGGCAGGACAAGAGACCCAGTACTTC	CASSLWGAGQETQYF
TRBV11-2	TRBJ2-3	few	-	TGTGCCAGCAGCTTAGGGGCCCGGGCGGCAGATACGCAGTATTTT	CASSLGARAADTQYF
TRBV7-6	TRBJ1-2	-	TRBD1	TGTGCCAGCAGTCAGACAGGGGAAGGCTACACCTTC	CASSQTGEGYTF
TRBV7-8	TRBJ2-1	-	-	TGTGCCAGCAGCCCAGAGGGGACCTCCCTAGAGCAGTTCTTC	CASSPEGTSLEQFF
TRBV28	TRBJ1-5	few	-	TGTGCCAGCCTCCTTTCGTACCGGGTCTTTAATCAGCCCCAGCATTTT	CASLLSYRVFNQPQHF
TRBV19	TRBJ1-1	-	-	TGTGCCAGTAGTATAGGCGGCAGCACTGAAGCTTTCTTT	CASSIGGSTEAFF
TRBV6-1	TRBJ2-5	many	TRBD2	TGTGCCAGCAGCGAACTAGCGGGGGGATCAGAGACCCAGTACTTC	CASSELAGGSETQYF
TRBV27	TRBJ2-1	few	-	TGTGCCAGCAGTCCCCTTACTAGCAGCTTTTACAATGAGCAGTTCTTC	CASSPLTSSFYNEQFF
TRBV7-9	TRBJ2-2	-	-	TGTGCCAGCAGCCTCCTCGTCGGGGTGGGGACCGGGGAGCTGTTTTTT	CASSLLVGVGTGELFF
TRBV27	TRBJ2-1	-	TRBD1	TGTGCCAGCAGTCCGGGGACAGGGGATTTCAATGAGCAGTTCTTC	CASSPGTGDFNEQFF
TRBV6-2/TRBV6-3	TRBJ1-2	few	-	TGTGCCAGCAGTCAGGTTAACTATGGCTACACCTTC	CASSQVNYGYTF
TRBV12-3/TRBV12-4	TRBJ1-1	many	-	TGTGCCAGCAGTTCACACAGGGCAGTGAACACTGAAGCTTTCTTT	CASSSHRAVNTEAFF